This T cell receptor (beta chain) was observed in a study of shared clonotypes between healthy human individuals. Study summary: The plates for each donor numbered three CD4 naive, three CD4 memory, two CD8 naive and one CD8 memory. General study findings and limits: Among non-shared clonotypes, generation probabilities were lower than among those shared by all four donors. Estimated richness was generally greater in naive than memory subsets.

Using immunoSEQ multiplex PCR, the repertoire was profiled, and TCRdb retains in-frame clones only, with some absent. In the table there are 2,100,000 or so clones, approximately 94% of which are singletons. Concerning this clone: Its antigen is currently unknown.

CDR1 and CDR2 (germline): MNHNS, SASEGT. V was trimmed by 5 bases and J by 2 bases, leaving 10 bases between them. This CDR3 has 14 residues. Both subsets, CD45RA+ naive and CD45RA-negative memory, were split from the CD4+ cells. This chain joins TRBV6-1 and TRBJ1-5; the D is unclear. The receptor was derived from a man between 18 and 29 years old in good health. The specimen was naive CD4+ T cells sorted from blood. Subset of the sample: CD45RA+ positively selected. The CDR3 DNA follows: TGTGCCAGCAGTCAGACTAATGGCAATCAGCCCCAGCATTTT. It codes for CASSQTNGNQPQHF.